The present entry profiles one T cell receptor (beta chain) with its context. Naive CD8 cells, CD45RO-negative and positively selected for CCR7, excluded terminally differentiated effector memory CD45RA+ cells. This entry is derived from a study of shared clonotypes between healthy human individuals. As processed by the authors: From ImmunoSEQ came sequences covering only the junction and carrying no quality scores, so filtering differed. Sequencing was performed with immunoSEQ multiplex PCR; in TCRdb, only in-frame clones are kept and a portion is missing. V, J and clone size derive from that table, while D and trimming were established from the DNA sequence. The sample contains over 750,000 clones, 90% to 98% of which appear only once. The germline V and J ends were trimmed by 0 bases and 4 bases, with 9 bases remaining between them. This CDR3 is 14 amino acids long. The germline CDR1 and CDR2 sequences are LNHNV and YYDKDF (reference sequence).

The TCR was taken from a man aged 25 to 40 in good health. The sequencing sample was made of naive CD8+ T cells sorted from blood. The J gene is TRBJ2-5, the V gene TRBV15; D ambiguous. The CDR3 nucleotides are TGTGCCACCAGCAGAGAAAGTTTAGCAGAGACCCAGTACTTC. Its protein product is CATSRESLAETQYF.